The rows below give T cell receptor beta chains drawn from one sample of a study of T cell repertoires and HLA-DP antigens. Generated by immunoSEQ multiplex PCR, the TCRdb table keeps only in-frame clones and is missing some. The sample has some 89,000 clones; approximately 89% are singletons. Their cognate antigens are unknown. Sequencing was done on a sample of CD4+ T cells from PBMCs. The origin of the receptors is a man aged 45 to 65 in good health and CMV-seronegative. The CDR3 runs from the conserved cysteine through the conserved F or W. Each record gives: clone size, J gene, V gene, D gene, CDR3 length, CDR3 DNA, CDR3 protein. D genes are given only for firm matches. Size is stated for part of the rows, as once, few or many counts, or as a class when the clone is expanded.

>.|TRBJ1-6|TRBV15|.|18
TGTGCCACCAGCAGAGATTCGCCCTCCGGGGCGCGTAATTCACCCCTCCACTTT
CATSRDSPSGARNSPLHF
>.|TRBJ1-2|TRBV6-5|.|13
TGTGCCAGCAGACTAGGACAGCTCTATGGCTACACCTTC
CASRLGQLYGYTF
>once|TRBJ2-1|TRBV28|.|12
TGTGCCAGCAGTCTCCTTCAGGGAAGGCTGTTCTTC
CASSLLQGRLFF
>.|TRBJ1-5|TRBV7-9|.|17
TGTGCCAGCAGCGCCGGCCTACAGGGTTGGGACAATCAGCCCCAGCATTTT
CASSAGLQGWDNQPQHF
>once|TRBJ2-7|TRBV12-1|.|14
TGTGCCAGCAGCCCAGGGACAGGGAACTACGAGCAGTACTTC
CASSPGTGNYEQYF
>.|TRBJ2-1|TRBV7-9|.|16
TGTGCCAGCAGCTTAGCACGGGCGAACGAGCGCAATGAGCAGTTCTTC
CASSLARANERNEQFF
>.|TRBJ1-2|TRBV4-1|.|15
TGCGCCAGCAGCCAAGGTGCGCAGACCAACTATGGCTACACCTTC
CASSQGAQTNYGYTF
>.|TRBJ2-7|TRBV18|.|12
TGTGCCAGCTCACCACCTAGGTACGAGCAGTACTTC
CASSPPRYEQYF
>.|TRBJ2-1|TRBV7-3|.|15
TGTGCCAGCAGCTACAGAAAGAGCTCCTACAATGAGCAGTTCTTC
CASSYRKSSYNEQFF
>.|TRBJ2-2|TRBV19|TRBD1|17
TGTGCCAGTAGTAAGAGTAAGGGACAGGGGAACACCGGGGAGCTGTTTTTT
CASSKSKGQGNTGELFF
>.|TRBJ1-1|TRBV7-2|.|16
TGTGCCAGCAGCTTAAATTCTAGACAGACGAACACTGAAGCTTTCTTT
CASSLNSRQTNTEAFF
>.|TRBJ1-3|TRBV27|.|16
TGTGCCAGCAGTCCCATCAGGGGTTCCTCTGGAAACACCATATATTTT
CASSPIRGSSGNTIYF
>.|TRBJ1-5|TRBV10-3|.|14
TGTGCCATCAGTGAGTCCGCGTTCAATCAGCCCCAGCATTTT
CAISESAFNQPQHF
>.|TRBJ2-3|TRBV5-6|.|13
TGTGCCAGCACCGGCAGGGTCACAGATACGCAGTATTTT
CASTGRVTDTQYF
>.|TRBJ1-5|TRBV5-1|.|13
TGCGCCAGCAGCTTGGTGGGAGATCAGCCCCAGCATTTT
CASSLVGDQPQHF
>.|TRBJ1-4|TRBV30|.|14
TGTGCCTGGAGTGTCCCCAGGGTCGGCGAAAAACTGTTTTTT
CAWSVPRVGEKLFF
>.|TRBJ2-5|TRBV2|TRBD2|14
TGTGCCAGCAGGCTTACTAGCGGGGGAGAGACCCAGTACTTC
CASRLTSGGETQYF
>.|TRBJ1-1|TRBV12-5|TRBD1|13
TGTGCTAGTGCCAAGACAGGGGACACTGAAGCTTTCTTT
CASAKTGDTEAFF
>.|TRBJ1-5|TRBV28|TRBD1|15
TGTGCCAGCAGTTGGACAGGGGCTTTTTATCAGCCCCAGCATTTT
CASSWTGAFYQPQHF
>.|TRBJ1-1|TRBV6-6|TRBD1|14
TGTGCCAGCAGTTACGACAGGGGAAGCACTGAAGCTTTCTTT
CASSYDRGSTEAFF
>few|TRBJ2-1|TRBV28|TRBD2|17
TGTGCCAGCAGTCTTGGGGCTAGCGGGAGGGTTTACAATGAGCAGTTCTTC
CASSLGASGRVYNEQFF
>.|TRBJ1-2|TRBV18|.|13
TGTGCCAGCTCACGGGGGGACGACTATGGCTACACCTTC
CASSRGDDYGYTF
>once|TRBJ1-1|TRBV11-2|.|15
TGTGCCAGCACCTCTTTGGGGCAGCTTAACACTGAAGCTTTCTTT
CASTSLGQLNTEAFF
>.|TRBJ2-1|TRBV7-2|.|16
TGTGCCAGCAGCTACGAATTGGGGGCGGGACCTAATGAGCAGTTCTTC
CASSYELGAGPNEQFF
>.|TRBJ1-3|TRBV7-6|TRBD1|15
TGTGCCAGCAGCTCCGACAGGGGTCCTGGAAACACCATATATTTT
CASSSDRGPGNTIYF
>.|TRBJ1-3|TRBV6-5|.|14
TGTGCCAGCAGTTACTCTTACTCTGGAAACACCATATATTTT
CASSYSYSGNTIYF
>.|TRBJ2-7|TRBV28|.|11
TGTGCCAGCAGTTTAGCCGGCGGAGAGTACTTC
CASSLAGGEYF
>.|TRBJ2-7|TRBV6-6|TRBD1|14
TGTGCCACCAAACGACAGGGGGCGGGTCACGAGCAGTACTTC
CATKRQGAGHEQYF
>.|TRBJ2-2|TRBV28|TRBD2|18
TGTGCCAGCAGTTTATCGGGACTAGCGGGAGGTGGAGCCGGGGAGCTGTTTTTT
CASSLSGLAGGGAGELFF
>.|TRBJ2-5|TRBV7-2|TRBD2|18
TGTGCCAGCAGCTTAGTAGCGGGCGGGAGGGCCAGGGGAGAGACCCAGTACTTC
CASSLVAGGRARGETQYF
>.|TRBJ2-7|TRBV6-1|TRBD2|13
TGTGCCACCCAGGCGGGGGGAACCTACGAGCAGTACTTC
CATQAGGTYEQYF
>.|TRBJ1-2|TRBV6-5|.|13
TGTGCCAGCAGTTACTCGGCCGACTATGGCTACACCTTC
CASSYSADYGYTF
>.|TRBJ1-4|TRBV6-1|.|15
TGTGCCAGCAGTGTCGGGGCCGTACCTAATGAAAAACTGTTTTTT
CASSVGAVPNEKLFF
>.|TRBJ1-2|TRBV5-1|.|16
TGCGCCAGCAGCTCGACCGGGACACCAGCTAACTATGGCTACACCTTC
CASSSTGTPANYGYTF
>.|TRBJ1-3|TRBV5-5|.|15
TGTGCCAGCAGCTTGTCTGGGGGGACTGGAAACACCATATATTTT
CASSLSGGTGNTIYF
>.|TRBJ2-7|TRBV4-3|TRBD1|14
TGCGCCAGCAGCCAGCAACAGGGGAGTCGCGAGCAGTACTTC
CASSQQQGSREQYF
>.|TRBJ2-5|TRBV11-1|.|15
TGTGCCAGCAGCTCACGTCTACAGGGAGTAGAGACCCAGTACTTC
CASSSRLQGVETQYF
>once|TRBJ1-5|TRBV6-4|.|14
TGTGCCAGCAGTGACAGAAATAGCAATCAGCCCCAGCATTTT
CASSDRNSNQPQHF
>once|TRBJ2-2|TRBV19|.|15
TGTGCCAGTAGTATAGCCGGGGGATTCACCGGGGAGCTGTTTTTT
CASSIAGGFTGELFF
>.|TRBJ1-1|TRBV7-2|TRBD1|14
TGTGCCAGCAGCCTAACAGGGGGCATTACTGAAGCTTTCTTT
CASSLTGGITEAFF
>.|TRBJ1-3|TRBV5-4|.|13
TGTGCCAGCAGCCAAGACTCAGGGATTACCATATATTTT
CASSQDSGITIYF
>once|TRBJ1-2|TRBV5-1|TRBD1|13
TGCGCCAGCAGCCAGGACAGGGACTATGGCTACACCTTC
CASSQDRDYGYTF
>.|TRBJ2-7|TRBV4-1|TRBD2|15
TGCGCCAGCAGCCAGAGACTAGCGGGGTCCATGGCGCAGTACTTC
CASSQRLAGSMAQYF
>.|TRBJ1-5|TRBV11-2|.|15
TGTGCCAGCAGCTTAGGGACAGTTAGCAATCAGCCCCAGCATTTT
CASSLGTVSNQPQHF
>.|TRBJ1-3|TRBV9|.|13
TGTGCCAGCAGCTCCCCAGCTGGAAACACCATATATTTT
CASSSPAGNTIYF
>.|TRBJ1-3|TRBV29-1|TRBD1|17
TGCAGCGCTCTCTCCTATTCCGGGACAGGGGACGGAAACACCATATATTTT
CSALSYSGTGDGNTIYF
>.|TRBJ1-5|TRBV2|.|17
TGTGCCAGCAGCGCTCGCAGGTCGGGTGGAAGCAATCAGCCCCAGCATTTT
CASSARRSGGSNQPQHF
>.|TRBJ1-2|TRBV4-1|TRBD1|15
TGCGCCAGCAGCCAACCAGGGGGGTCTAACTATGGCTACACCTTC
CASSQPGGSNYGYTF
>.|TRBJ2-5|TRBV18|.|14
TGTGCCAGCTCACCACCGACTAGACGAGAGACCCAGTACTTC
CASSPPTRRETQYF